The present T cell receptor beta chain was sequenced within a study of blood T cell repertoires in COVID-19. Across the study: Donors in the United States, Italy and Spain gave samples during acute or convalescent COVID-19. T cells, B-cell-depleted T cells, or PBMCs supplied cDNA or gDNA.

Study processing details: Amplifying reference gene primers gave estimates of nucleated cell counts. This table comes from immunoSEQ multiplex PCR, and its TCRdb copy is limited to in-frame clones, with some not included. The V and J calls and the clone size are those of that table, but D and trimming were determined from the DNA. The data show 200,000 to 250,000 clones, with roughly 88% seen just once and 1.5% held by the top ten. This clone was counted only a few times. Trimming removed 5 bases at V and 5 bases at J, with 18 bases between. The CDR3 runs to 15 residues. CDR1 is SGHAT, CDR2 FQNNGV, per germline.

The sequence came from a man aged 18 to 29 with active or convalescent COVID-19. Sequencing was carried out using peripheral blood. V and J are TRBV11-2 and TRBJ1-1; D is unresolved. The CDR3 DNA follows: TGTGCCAGCAGCCTCGACCGGACGGGAGGGACTGAAGCTTTCTTT. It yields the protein CASSLDRTGGTEAFF.